Listed below are T cell receptor beta chains from one sample, sequenced in a study of blood T cell repertoires in COVID-19. Generated by immunoSEQ multiplex PCR, the TCRdb table keeps only in-frame clones and is missing some. This sample has approximately 190,000 clones; roughly 84% occur once, and the top ten carry around 2.9%. The sample comprised PBMCs or T cells enriched from blood (not recorded which). The source of these receptors is a woman aged 25-40 years who had been exposed to COVID-19. Each CDR3 is given with its conserved first and last residue. The order of the fields is clone size, V gene, CDR3 protein. Size is stated for part of the rows, as once, few or many counts, or as a class when the clone is expanded.

.	TRBV18	CASSPGGGETEAFF
.	TRBV6-1	CASGRQTPSNQPQHF
.	TRBV7-2	CASSRTGNNSPLHF
.	TRBV11-2	CASSSQRSSGGAYEQYF
once	TRBV5-1	CASSASRTVYYEQYF
few	TRBV7-3	CASSLQAGGPFGEQFF
.	TRBV18	CASSLATGGAGNSPLHF
.	TRBV5-4	CASSLAPPIYNEQFF
few	TRBV30	CAWSGTDRVSNGYTF
.	TRBV2	CAALGLETQYF
.	TRBV7-9	CASSLSRLSSEKLFF
.	TRBV3-1/TRBV3-2	CASSQVVSSREAHSYEQYF
.	TRBV27	CASRPTGRNEKLFF
.	TRBV5-4	CASSLGLRMDEQYF
.	TRBV27	CASSPSWGLGGYTF
few	TRBV29-1	CSVERLTEAFF
.	TRBV7-2	CASSEQPSNQPQHF
.	TRBV10-3	CAISPGGETQYF
.	TRBV3-1/TRBV3-2	CASSPGTPNGNQPQHF
.	TRBV15	CATSRGGDSQEAFF
.	TRBV7-2	CASSLGPGRNQPQHF
.	TRBV13	CASSLDRNSPLHF